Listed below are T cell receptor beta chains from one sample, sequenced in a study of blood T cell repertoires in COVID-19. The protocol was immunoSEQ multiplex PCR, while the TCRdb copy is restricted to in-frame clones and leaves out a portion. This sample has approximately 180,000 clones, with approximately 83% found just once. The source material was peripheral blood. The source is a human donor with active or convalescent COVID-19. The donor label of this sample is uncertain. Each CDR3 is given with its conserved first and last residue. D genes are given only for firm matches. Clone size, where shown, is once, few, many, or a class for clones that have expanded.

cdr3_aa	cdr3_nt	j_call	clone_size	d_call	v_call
CASSDRTSGGATDTQYF	TGCGCCAGCAGCGATAGGACTAGCGGGGGGGCCACAGATACGCAGTATTTT	TRBJ2-3	.	TRBD2	TRBV5-1
CASSLSVGQGWGTQYF	TGTGCCAGCAGCTTAAGCGTTGGACAGGGTTGGGGTACGCAGTATTTT	TRBJ2-3	once	TRBD1	TRBV7-2
CATSRYSGGAGNEQFF	TGTGCCACCAGCCGCTACAGCGGGGGGGCGGGGAATGAGCAGTTCTTC	TRBJ2-1	.	TRBD2	TRBV15
CASSGGGPSYEQYF	TGTGCCAGCAGTGGAGGGGGCCCCTCCTACGAGCAGTACTTC	TRBJ2-7	.	.	TRBV9
CASSEGQGFGELFF	TGTGCCAGCAGCGAGGGACAGGGATTCGGGGAGCTGTTTTTT	TRBJ2-2	.	TRBD1	TRBV3-1/TRBV3-2
CASSTVYTEAFF	TGTGCCAGCAGCACAGTATACACTGAAGCTTTCTTT	TRBJ1-1	.	.	TRBV28
CASSRDRGLNNEKLFF	TGTGCCAGCAGCCGAGACAGGGGACTAAATAATGAAAAACTGTTTTTT	TRBJ1-4	.	TRBD1	TRBV9
CSVAPSRKRGGPRYNEQFF	TGCAGCGTTGCCCCATCTAGGAAACGGGGGGGCCCCCGATACAATGAGCAGTTCTTC	TRBJ2-1	.	TRBD2	TRBV29-1
CASAAQETQYF	TGTGCCAGCGCGGCCCAAGAGACCCAGTACTTC	TRBJ2-5	.	.	TRBV28
CASSPRQGGIYNEQFF	TGTGCCAGCAGCCCGCGACAGGGGGGGATCTACAATGAGCAGTTCTTC	TRBJ2-1	once	TRBD1	TRBV11-2
CASSYPGSGTSGRARGEQYF	TGTGCCAGCAGCTATCCTGGCAGTGGGACTAGCGGGAGGGCCCGTGGGGAGCAGTACTTC	TRBJ2-7	.	TRBD2	TRBV5-4
CASSSTGLSPGNTIYF	TGTGCCAGTAGTTCCACAGGGTTAAGCCCTGGAAACACCATATATTTT	TRBJ1-3	.	.	TRBV19
CASSIEGLAGGFENKHYEQYF	TGTGCCAGTAGTATAGAGGGACTAGCGGGAGGTTTCGAGAATAAGCACTACGAGCAGTACTTC	TRBJ2-7	.	TRBD2	TRBV19
CASRDRGSGTQYF	TGTGCCAGCAGGGACAGGGGATCAGGGACCCAGTACTTC	TRBJ2-5	.	TRBD1	TRBV25-1
CASSGGPGGFNSPLHF	TGTGCCAGCAGTGGGGGCCCAGGGGGCTTTAATTCACCCCTCCACTTT	TRBJ1-6	.	TRBD1	TRBV2
CASSPPRTEGIQYF	TGTGCCAGCAGCCCACCCCGGACAGAGGGCATTCAGTACTTC	TRBJ2-4	.	.	TRBV7-2
CASSQSQREYGELFF	TGCGCCAGCAGCCAGTCCCAGCGGGAGTACGGGGAGCTGTTTTTT	TRBJ2-2	.	TRBD2	TRBV5-1
CASSEEAGGHNEQFF	TGTGCCAGCAGTGAGGAGGCGGGGGGGCACAATGAGCAGTTCTTC	TRBJ2-1	.	TRBD2	TRBV6-4
CASSDTGGYEQYF	TGTGCCAGCAGCGACACAGGGGGCTACGAGCAGTACTTC	TRBJ2-7	.	TRBD1	TRBV7-2
CASSQEVLAGTTGELFF	TGTGCCAGCAGCCAAGAGGTCCTAGCGGGGACCACCGGGGAGCTGTTTTTT	TRBJ2-2	.	TRBD2	TRBV4-2
CASSTLGLSGTGAYEQYF	TGTGCCAGCAGCACATTAGGCCTCTCCGGGACAGGGGCCTACGAGCAGTACTTC	TRBJ2-7	.	TRBD1	TRBV5-4
CASSQDWNRNNEQFF	TGCGCCAGCAGCCAAGATTGGAACAGAAACAATGAGCAGTTCTTC	TRBJ2-1	few	.	TRBV4-3
CASSPGQLGYGYTF	TGTGCCAGCAGCCCGGGACAGTTGGGGTATGGCTACACCTTC	TRBJ1-2	.	TRBD1	TRBV7-9
CASSFWTGYTEAFF	TGTGCCAGCAGCTTCTGGACAGGGTACACTGAAGCTTTCTTT	TRBJ1-1	.	TRBD1	TRBV7-2
CASSLRQRLYNSPLHF	TGTGCCAGCAGCTTGCGACAGAGACTCTATAATTCACCCCTCCACTTT	TRBJ1-6	.	.	TRBV5-6
CATSDFATGGFDNEQFF	TGTGCCACCAGTGATTTTGCGACAGGGGGTTTTGACAATGAGCAGTTCTTC	TRBJ2-1	.	TRBD1	TRBV24-1
CASRPGGTGRVGGYTF	TGTGCCAGCAGGCCGGGCGGGACAGGTAGAGTAGGTGGCTACACCTTC	TRBJ1-2	.	TRBD1	TRBV5-4
CASSFGREDPETQYF	TGTGCCAGCAGCTTTGGACGGGAGGATCCGGAGACCCAGTACTTC	TRBJ2-5	once	TRBD2	TRBV5-5
CASSLGGEETQYF	TGTGCCAGCAGCTTAGGGGGGGAAGAGACCCAGTACTTC	TRBJ2-5	.	.	TRBV11-2
CASRKGLAGGDIGELFF	TGTGCCAGCAGGAAAGGGCTAGCGGGCGGAGACATCGGGGAGCTGTTTTTT	TRBJ2-2	.	TRBD2	TRBV4-2
CASSSDRAGANVLTF	TGTGCCAGCAGCTCTGACAGAGCCGGGGCCAACGTCCTGACTTTC	TRBJ2-6	.	.	TRBV2
CASSLRDEQYF	TGTGCCAGCAGTCTCAGGGACGAGCAGTACTTC	TRBJ2-7	.	.	TRBV2
CAWSSSSGTGRGQYF	TGTGCCTGGAGTTCCAGTAGCGGGACAGGGCGAGGGCAGTACTTC	TRBJ2-7	once	.	TRBV30
CASSPLGRGSNEQFF	TGTGCTAGCAGCCCCCTCGGGCGGGGATCAAATGAGCAGTTCTTC	TRBJ2-1	.	.	TRBV7-7
CASISGQVGPYEQYF	TGTGCCAGCATCTCAGGACAGGTTGGGCCCTACGAGCAGTACTTC	TRBJ2-7	.	TRBD1	TRBV6-5
CASSPQTSSQYEQYF	TGTGCCAGCTCACCACAGACTAGCAGTCAATACGAGCAGTACTTC	TRBJ2-7	.	TRBD2	TRBV18
CASSYPGQPNTEAFF	TGTGCCAGCAGTTACCCGGGACAGCCGAACACTGAAGCTTTCTTT	TRBJ1-1	.	TRBD1	TRBV6-2/TRBV6-3
CATSRGEGGYTF	TGTGCCACCAGCAGAGGTGAGGGCGGCTACACCTTC	TRBJ1-2	.	.	TRBV15
CASSEEGADRGGYGYTF	TGTGCCAGCAGTGAAGAAGGGGCTGACAGGGGAGGCTATGGCTACACCTTC	TRBJ1-2	.	TRBD1	TRBV6-1
CASSPPTSGVGNEQFF	TGTGCCAGCTCACCACCGACTAGCGGGGTAGGGAATGAGCAGTTCTTC	TRBJ2-1	.	TRBD2	TRBV18
CASIWSPQASGYGYTF	TGTGCCAGCATTTGGTCCCCCCAGGCCTCCGGCTATGGCTACACCTTC	TRBJ1-2	.	.	TRBV2
CASSEHMANYGYTF	TGTGCCAGCAGTGAACACATGGCAAACTATGGCTACACCTTC	TRBJ1-2	.	.	TRBV6-1
CASSFRGGTSRFEQYF	TGTGCCAGCAGCTTCCGAGGCGGGACTAGTCGCTTCGAGCAGTACTTC	TRBJ2-7	.	TRBD2	TRBV7-9